This note documents a single TCR beta chain sequence. The data were taken from a study of regulatory T cells in long-lasting Graves disease. Whole-study context: Graves' cases, newly diagnosed, had used antithyroid drugs under 3 months.

Sample time point: newly diagnosed GD, antithyroid drugs for less than 3 months. PBMCs were the source of the RNA used for TCR sequencing. Graves' disease was diagnosed by American Thyroid Association guidelines. Arm-PCR of CDR3 regions and iRepertoire HTBI primers were the basis on which TCR beta libraries were built. TCRdb ran MiXCR on the multiplex PCR reads and lists one entry per CDR3 protein. The repertoire consists of roughly 410,000 distinct CDR3 sequences, with 15% occurring once and the leading ten covering around 7.6%. The same sample was also studied in work on T cells in Graves' hyperthyroidism and ophthalmopathy. That work states: With a duration under 2 months, the hyperthyroidism was newly diagnosed in patients aged 18 to 65. First-round RT-PCR targeting the TCR CDR3 was performed with the HTBI primer set.

The sequence was obtained from a woman aged 40 to 55 with Graves disease. The sample here was peripheral blood mononuclear cells (PBMCs), taken at new diagnosis, from a patient treated with antithyroid drugs.

Here the CDR3 DNA reads TGTGCCAGCAGTTTCGCTGGGACTCAGCCCCAGCATTTT. Translating it yields CASSFAGTQPQHF. The chain carries TRBV12-3 or TRBV12-4 and TRBJ1-5; a possible D gene is TRBD1 (5 bases). V was pared by 3 bases and J by 6 bases, with 9 bases between. CDR3 length: 13 amino acids.